A single TCR beta chain is shown here with its context. Its antigen remains unidentified. This sample was included in a study of human thymus T cells. Study-wide results and limits: Repertoires sampled from thymus and blood appeared biased in V and J gene usage.

Four of the eight donors gave roughly 0.5-1 mL blood during surgery. Blood DNA came from all available leukocytes, not a fixed cell number. Using immunoSEQ multiplex PCR, the repertoire was profiled, and TCRdb retains in-frame clones only, with some absent. Of tens of thousands of clones in the sample, around 94% were seen once. This receptor was identified in a boy under three years old with a congenital heart defect but otherwise immunologically healthy. The specimen was blood.

The CDR3 sequence is CASSFGENYGYTF. The CDR3 bases are TGTGCCAGCAGTTTTGGGGAGAACTATGGCTACACCTTC. The chain is built from TRBV28 and TRBJ1-2, with D unresolved. CDR1 MDHEN and CDR2 SYDVKM come from the germline V gene. The CDR3 has 13 residues. V lost 3 bases, J lost 2 bases, and 7 bases lay in between.